The rows below give T cell receptor beta chains drawn from one sample of a study of blood T cell repertoires in COVID-19. The data were produced by immunoSEQ multiplex PCR, yet TCRdb's version contains in-frame clones alone and is incomplete. The table has 99,000 or so clones, 80% to 90% seen once. Sequencing was done on a sample of peripheral blood. The receptor source for this set is a man aged 60 to 69 with acute or convalescent COVID-19. Both conserved end residues are trimmed from each CDR3. The order of the fields is J gene, V gene, CDR3 length, CDR3 protein.

>TRBJ1-4|TRBV7-2|12
ASSLGQGIEKLF
>TRBJ2-1|TRBV4-2|13
ASSQGTSDYNEQF
>TRBJ1-1|TRBV18|13
ASSPPTGGDLRAF
>TRBJ1-6|TRBV12-3/TRBV12-4|11
ASTNRDPAPLH
>TRBJ2-7|TRBV15|15
ATSRGTSGGWSYEQY
>TRBJ1-3|TRBV4-2|14
ASSQVGSSSGNTIY
>TRBJ2-5|TRBV7-2|11
ASSLTAQETQY
>TRBJ1-2|TRBV3-1/TRBV3-2|14
ASSQVGGGRDYGYT
>TRBJ2-1|TRBV7-3|13
ASSSRQGSYNEQF
>TRBJ1-1|TRBV4-1|13
ASSSRTFLSTEAF
>TRBJ2-5|TRBV4-3|12
ASSQVTSQATQY
>TRBJ2-7|TRBV5-5|11
ASSWTGSYEQY
>TRBJ2-7|TRBV30|9
AWSASYEQY
>TRBJ1-2|TRBV20-1|11
SASNSRNYGYT
>TRBJ1-5|TRBV18|14
ASSPSPDRDRQPQH
>TRBJ1-1|TRBV29-1|9
SVVDSRRAF
>TRBJ2-7|TRBV24-1|14
ATSDHRDRGTYEQY
>TRBJ1-4|TRBV3-1/TRBV3-2|12
ASTDRAQTEKLF
>TRBJ1-3|TRBV19|13
ASSPWTGTGNTIY
>TRBJ2-7|TRBV25-1|10
ASETGGLEQY
>TRBJ1-1|TRBV11-3|11
ASSRGVNTEAF
>TRBJ2-7|TRBV19|15
AIKGPSHGGSPYEQY
>TRBJ2-5|TRBV10-3|9
AISEEKTQY
>TRBJ1-2|TRBV7-3|11
ASSLIGDHGYT
>TRBJ1-2|TRBV4-1|14
ASSQGLGGVKGGYT
>TRBJ1-1|TRBV29-1|10
SPESGYTEAF
>TRBJ2-3|TRBV3-1/TRBV3-2|10
ASSVTADTQY
>TRBJ2-1|TRBV7-3|15
ASSYFGLAGASGEQF